The 20 T cell receptor beta chains below all came from one sample that was sequenced in a study of T cells in tuberculosis. Assay: immunoSEQ multiplex PCR; the TCRdb copy retains only in-frame clones and omits some. The sample carries approximately 30,000 clones, just under 95% recorded once. Sequenced material: PBMCs. The receptors were sampled from a donor aged 10-29 years with latent tuberculosis or without tuberculosis infection. Some clones in this sample may be carry-over from other donors' samples.

This clone came up once. The chain is built from TRBV6-9 and TRBJ2-6; D is undetermined. The CDR3 is 18 amino acids. From germline, CDR1 is MNHGY and CDR2 SVAAGI. Trimming left V 5 bases short and J 5 bases short, with 22 bases between. The CDR3 DNA follows: TGTGCCAGCAGTAGAGAGAGCTTACGACAAAGTCGGGCCAACGTCCTGACTTTC. Protein product: CASSRESLRQSRANVLTF.

The chain joins TRBV19 to TRBJ1-1; 8 nucleotides line up with TRBD1. The CDR3 covers 15 residues. Germline V lookup: CDR1 LNHDA, CDR2 SQIVND (reference sequence). With 5 bases clipped from V and 6 bases from J, the junction kept 11 bases outside the gene matches. DNA of the CDR3: TGTGCCAGTAGTCTCGGACAGGGTCGGCTTTCTGAAGCTTTCTTT. Translating it yields CASSLGQGRLSEAFF.

This chain joins TRBV6-1 and TRBJ2-7; D uncertain. The CDR3 totals 12 residues. Trimming stripped 6 bases from V and 0 bases from J, with 6 bases between. The germline CDR1 and CDR2 sequences are MNHNS and SASEGT. The DNA of the CDR3 is TGTGCCAGCAGGTACAGCTCCTACGAGCAGTACTTC. This codes for CASRYSSYEQYF.

In this sample, this clone turned up a few times. This chain joins TRBV2 and TRBJ1-5; the D gene is possibly TRBD1 (6 bases). V gave up 4 bases and J gave up 5 bases, with 9 bases separating them. Germline V gene lookup returns CDR1 SNHLY and CDR2 FYNNEI. The CDR3 runs 13 residues. The CDR3 coding sequence is TGTGCCAGCAGTGTACAGGGCGATCAGCCCCAGCATTTT. Protein: CASSVQGDQPQHF.

CDR3 region: CASSWGGQPQHF. CDR3 bases: TGTGCCAGTAGTTGGGGAGGTCAGCCCCAGCATTTT. V and J are TRBV19 and TRBJ1-5; D is unresolved. Germline V gene data show CDR1 as LNHDA and CDR2 as SQIVND (reference sequence). V dropped 5 bases and J dropped 6 bases, with 8 bases sitting between them. This CDR3 has 12 residues. Full variable domain (outside the CDR3, taken from reference TRBV19 and TRBJ1-5): DGGITQSPKYLFRKEGQNVTLSCEQNLNHDAMYWYRQDPGQGLRLIYYSQIVNDFQKGDIAEGYSVSREKKESFPLTVTSAQKNPTAFYLCASSWGGQPQHFGDGTRLSIL.

The rearrangement uses TRBV6-4 and TRBJ2-3; no firm D call. V dropped 6 bases and J dropped 0 bases, with 7 bases sitting between them. The CDR3 totals 13 residues. CDR1 is MRHNA and CDR2 is SNTAGT in the germline V gene. CDR3 nucleotide sequence: TGTGCCAGCAGACCGACTAGCACAGATACGCAGTATTTT. It is translated as CASRPTSTDTQYF.

V and J are TRBV10-3 and TRBJ2-1; TRBD2 might be the D (6 bases). The CDR3 consists of 16 residues. Germline V lookup: CDR1 ENHRY, CDR2 SYGVKD. Trimming took 4 bases from V and 0 from J, leaving 13 bases between them. CDR3 loop: CAISVKAGSSYNEQFF. In DNA form, the CDR3 reads TGTGCCATCAGTGTAAAGGCGGGGAGCTCCTACAATGAGCAGTTCTTC.

This sequence joins TRBV5-6 and TRBJ1-3; tentatively, D is TRBD1 (6 bases). This CDR3 has 16 residues. Germline loops: CDR1 SGHDT, CDR2 YYEEEE. Trimming removed 4 bases from V and 4 bases from J, with 18 bases in between. CDR3 region: CASSAMTGSRGNTIYF. CDR3 coding DNA: TGTGCCAGCAGCGCCATGACAGGATCTAGAGGAAACACCATATATTTT.

This chain's CDR3 is CASSQWGSTGTGNEQFF. Written as DNA, the CDR3 is TGCGCCAGCAGTCAATGGGGCTCAACCGGGACAGGGAATGAGCAGTTCTTC. The chain has TRBV23-1 and TRBJ2-1; TRBD1 agrees at 9 bases. TRBV23-1 is an ORF, with its function uncertain. V shed 1 base and J 7 bases; nucleotides not matched to a gene: 11. CDR3 size: 17 residues.

This clone is a singleton in its sample. The chain employs TRBV2 and TRBJ2-1; D not certain. Trimming shortened V by 4 bases and J by 6 bases, and 10 bases separated the two germline ends. The germline CDR1 and CDR2 sequences are SNHLY and FYNNEI. This CDR3 has 13 residues. CDR3 sequence reads: CASSVPPVNEQFF. DNA of the CDR3: TGTGCCAGCAGTGTTCCTCCCGTCAATGAGCAGTTCTTC.

The chain joins TRBV5-4 to TRBJ1-2; possibly TRBD1 for D (5 bases). V was cut by 4 bases and J by 0 bases, with 22 bases left in between. Germline V gives CDR1 SGHNT, CDR2 YYREEE (reference sequence). The CDR3 has 18 residues. The CDR3 spells CASSQRGRASFPNYGYTF. The CDR3 bases are TGTGCCAGCAGCCAACGGGGGAGGGCCTCCTTCCCTAACTATGGCTACACCTTC.

The chain links TRBV5-1 to TRBJ2-1; 7 bases agree with TRBD2. V shed 2 bases and J 5 bases; nucleotides not matched to a gene: 4. Germline V CDR1 and CDR2: SGHRS, YFSETQ. CDR3 size: 14 residues. The CDR3 loop is CASSFGGGDNEQFF. The DNA for the CDR3 is TGCGCCAGCAGCTTTGGGGGAGGGGACAATGAGCAGTTCTTC.

The chain has TRBV6-5 and TRBJ1-4, with a tentative D call TRBD1 (6 bases). The V and J ends lost 6 bases and 8 bases respectively, with 16 bases between them. CDR1 and CDR2 (germline): MNHEY, SVGAGI. This CDR3 region has 14 residues. DNA of the CDR3: TGTGCCAGCAGCCAGGACAGTAGAACGGAAAAACTGTTTTTT. It is translated as CASSQDSRTEKLFF.

The chain recombines TRBV6-1 with TRBJ2-1; maybe TRBD1 (5 bases). There are 14 residues in the CDR3. Germline V lookup: CDR1 MNHNS, CDR2 SASEGT. V was shortened by 2 bases and J by 4 bases, with 9 bases between the two germline ends. The CDR3 sequence is CASSENQGYNEQFF. For the CDR3, the DNA is TGTGCCAGCAGTGAAAATCAGGGTTACAATGAGCAGTTCTTC.

The chain uses TRBV27 and TRBJ2-4, with TRBD2 matching over 14 bases. Unmatched junction bases numbered 5, after V lost 4 bases and J lost 6 bases. Germline CDR1 reads MNHEY; CDR2 reads SMNVEV (reference sequence). CDR3 length: 16 residues. The CDR3 DNA sequence: TGTGCCAGCAGTTCTCGACTAGCGGGAGGGCCAAACATTCAGTACTTC. Amino acid sequence: CASSSRLAGGPNIQYF.

The chain joins TRBV19 to TRBJ2-2, with 8 bases fitting TRBD1. Trimming at V came to 6 bases and at J to 7 bases, leaving 7 bases not matched to a gene. The CDR3 has 14 amino acids. Germline lookup yields CDR1 LNHDA and CDR2 SQIVND (reference sequence). In nucleotides, the CDR3 is TGTGCCAGTAGGTGGCAGGGGGCTATCGGGGAGCTGTTTTTT. Its translation: CASRWQGAIGELFF.

This clone was found once. The chain recombines TRBV30 with TRBJ1-2; a weak D match, TRBD1 (6 bases). V was trimmed by 1 base and J by 0 bases, leaving 24 bases between them. The CDR3 contains 19 residues. Germline lookup yields CDR1 GTSNPN and CDR2 SVGIG (reference sequence). The CDR3 DNA reads as TGTGCCTGGAGTGCGAAAGTTAGGACAGACCCCCTTTCTAACTATGGCTACACCTTC. Protein sequence: CAWSAKVRTDPLSNYGYTF.

This sequence joins TRBV19 and TRBJ2-5, with 9 bases that match TRBD1. The CDR3 is 15 residues long. The junction had 7 bases not matched to a gene; V was cut back by 3 bases and J by 5 bases. Germline V gene sequence: CDR1 LNHDA, CDR2 SQIVND (reference sequence). The CDR3 loop is CASSIGQGYRETQYF. The CDR3 DNA is TGTGCCAGTAGTATCGGACAGGGGTATCGGGAGACCCAGTACTTC. The full variable domain, its missing parts supplied by reference TRBV19 and TRBJ2-5, is DGGITQSPKYLFRKEGQNVTLSCEQNLNHDAMYWYRQDPGQGLRLIYYSQIVNDFQKGDIAEGYSVSREKKESFPLTVTSAQKNPTAFYLCASSIGQGYRETQYFGPGTRLLVL.

The CDR3 loop reads CAATTGDPSYGYTF. DNA of the CDR3: TGTGCCGCCACTACAGGGGACCCCAGCTATGGCTACACCTTC. The genes are TRBV10-3 and TRBJ1-2; 7 bases match TRBD1. V shed 11 bases, J shed 4 bases, and the junction held 13 bases outside the gene matches. The CDR3 has 14 residues. Germline lookup yields CDR1 ENHRY and CDR2 SYGVKD.

The V call is TRBV5-1, the J call TRBJ1-1; TRBD1 is a possible D gene (6 bases). V dropped 4 bases and J dropped 0 bases, with 13 bases sitting between them. The CDR3 extends over 15 amino acids. Germline-derived CDR1 and CDR2 are SGHRS and YFSETQ. The CDR3 DNA sequence: TGCGCCAGCAGCCAGTCTGGACAGTTGAACACTGAAGCTTTCTTT. Its translation: CASSQSGQLNTEAFF.